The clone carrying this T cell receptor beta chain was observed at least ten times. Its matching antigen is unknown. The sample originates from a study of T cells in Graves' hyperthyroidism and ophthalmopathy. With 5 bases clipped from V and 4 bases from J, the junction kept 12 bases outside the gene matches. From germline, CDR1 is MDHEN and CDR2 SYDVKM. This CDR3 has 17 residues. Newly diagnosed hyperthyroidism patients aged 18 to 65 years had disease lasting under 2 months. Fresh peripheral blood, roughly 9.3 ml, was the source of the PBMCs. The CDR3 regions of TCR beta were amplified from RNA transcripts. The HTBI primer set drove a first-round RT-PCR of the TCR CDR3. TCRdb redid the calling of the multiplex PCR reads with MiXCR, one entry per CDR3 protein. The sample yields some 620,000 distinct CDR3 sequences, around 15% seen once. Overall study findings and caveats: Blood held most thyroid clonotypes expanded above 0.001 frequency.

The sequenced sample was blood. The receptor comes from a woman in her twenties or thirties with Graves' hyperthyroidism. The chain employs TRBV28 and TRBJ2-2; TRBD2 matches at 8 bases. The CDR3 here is CASSRADFSGTTGELFF. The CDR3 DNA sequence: TGTGCCAGCAGTCGTGCCGATTTTAGCGGGACCACCGGGGAGCTGTTTTTT.